One sample yielded the 8 T cell receptor beta chains listed below, sequenced in a study of immune evolution from preneoplasia to lung adenocarcinoma. This table comes from immunoSEQ multiplex PCR, and its TCRdb copy is limited to in-frame clones, with some not included. This table holds fewer than 9,500 clones, roughly 80% found once. Material: FFPE minimally invasive lung adenocarcinoma tissue. The receptors were gathered from a donor aged 70 or older with lung adenocarcinoma.

The J gene is TRBJ1-5, the V gene TRBV27; D is ambiguous. Per the germline V gene, CDR1 is MNHEY and CDR2 is SMNVEV (reference sequence). V was cut by 0 bases and J by 3 bases, with 3 bases left in between. The CDR3 sequence is 13 residues long. CDR3: CASSLSSNQPQHF. The CDR3 coding sequence is TGTGCCAGCAGTTTATCATCCAATCAGCCCCAGCATTTT.

The gene calls are TRBV21-1 and TRBJ2-7; whether TRBD1, the table's D call, matches the DNA was not checked. TRBV21-1 is designated a pseudogene. The CDR3 loop spans 18 amino acids. The CDR3 nucleotides read TGTGCCAGCAGCAAAGGGAGAAAAGGGGGACAGGGATCCTACGAGCAGTACTTC. Its protein is CASSKGRKGGQGSYEQYF.

The genes are TRBV2 and TRBJ2-1; D is perhaps TRBD2 (6 bases). V dropped 4 bases and J dropped 7 bases, with 14 bases sitting between them. Germline assignment: CDR1 SNHLY and CDR2 FYNNEI. The CDR3 is 14 amino acids. CDR3 in DNA: TGTGCCAGCAGTGTCGACGCGGGGCGGAATGAGCAGTTCTTC. Amino acids: CASSVDAGRNEQFF.

This clone was seen only a few times. The rearrangement uses TRBV6-1 and TRBJ2-7; TRBD2 agrees at 15 bases. Germline V gene data show CDR1 as MNHNS and CDR2 as SASEGT. This CDR3 has 18 residues. Trimming at V came to 4 bases and at J to 5 bases, leaving 12 bases not matched to a gene. CDR3 sequence (DNA): TGTGCCAGCAGTGGGGGATCTCTAGGACTAGCGGGAGGGGACGAGCAGTACTTC. This codes for CASSGGSLGLAGGDEQYF.

The chain joins TRBV28 to TRBJ2-3; D perhaps matches TRBD2 (5 bases). Trimming removed 5 bases at V and 2 bases at J, with 14 bases between. CDR1 is MDHEN and CDR2 is SYDVKM in the germline V gene. The CDR3 length is 15 residues. This CDR3 reads CASSRSGPPTDTQYF. CDR3 bases: TGTGCCAGCAGTCGAAGCGGCCCTCCCACAGATACGCAGTATTTT.

The chain couples TRBV30 to TRBJ1-5; a possible D gene is TRBD1 (5 bases). V was clipped by 6 bases and J by 1 base, with 16 bases between them. The CDR3 extends over 15 amino acids. The germline V gene encodes CDR1 GTSNPN and CDR2 SVGIG (reference sequence). The CDR3 nucleotides read TGTGCCTGCACAACCGGGACTTCGAGCAATCAGCCCCAGCATTTT. Its protein is CACTTGTSSNQPQHF.

This chain connects TRBV5-1 to TRBJ2-3; TRBD2 aligns across 7 bases. V gave up 0 bases and J gave up 0 bases; unmatched junction bases: 4. This CDR3 comprises 16 residues. Germline V CDR1 and CDR2: SGHRS, YFSETQ. CDR3 sequence reads: CASSLAGRESTDTQYF. CDR3 nucleotides: TGCGCCAGCAGCTTGGCCGGGCGGGAGAGCACAGATACGCAGTATTTT.

In this sample, this clone turned up a few times. J is TRBJ2-5 and V is TRBV7-3; TRBD2 agrees at 9 bases. V shed 2 bases and J 4 bases; nucleotides not matched to a gene: 5. The CDR3 consists of 15 residues. Germline CDR1 and CDR2: SGHTA and FQGTGA. This chain's CDR3 is CASSLQAGGPETQYF. CDR3 bases: TGTGCCAGCAGCTTACAAGCGGGAGGTCCAGAGACCCAGTACTTC. The full variable domain, rest sourced from reference TRBV7-3 and TRBJ2-5, is GAGVSQTPSNKVTEKGKYVELRCDPISGHTALYWYRQSLGQGPEFLIYFQGTGAADDSGLPNDRFFAVRPEGSVSTLKIQRTERGDSAVYLCASSLQAGGPETQYFGPGTRLLVL.